This T cell receptor (beta chain) emerged from a study of human T cells and chemical hapten exposure. TCRdb recomputed calls from the RACE reads with MiXCR, one row per CDR3 protein. The sample records about 94,000 distinct CDR3 sequences, about 9.3% being singletons. Time point reported: patch test 2, 6 weeks after DPC sensitization. The sample's treatment: therapeutic diphenylcyclopropenone sensitization with weekly scalp DPC. CDR1 is MNHEY and CDR2 is SVGEGT in the germline V gene. CDR3 length equals 11 residues. This clonotype has a count of ten or more. A junction boundary mismatches the germline segment, possibly from a read error.

The TCR originated in a woman aged 40 to 55 with alopecia areata. Some clones in this sample may be carry-over from other donors' samples. The rearrangement joins TRBV6-2 or TRBV6-3 to TRBJ2-7; 7 bases match TRBD1. The sample was whole blood, taken in connection with sensitization to the hapten diphenylcyclopropenone (DPC). The CDR3 region has the DNA TGTGCCAGCAGGGGGGACAGTGTATCCCACTTC. This codes for CASRGDSVSHF.